This T cell receptor (beta chain) was sequenced during a study of T-cell memory formation after mild COVID-19. Study-wide background: There were largely donor-specific TCR clusters. Study findings and constraints: Clones shrinking from day 15 to 85 showed even CD4/CD8 mixes; later expanders tilted CD4+.

In germline, CDR1 is SGHRS, CDR2 YFSETQ. After removal of 2 bases from V and 6 bases from J, the junction contained 8 bases not matched to a gene. This CDR3 contains 15 residues. TCRdb itself ran the 5' RACE reads through MiXCR, one entry per CDR3 protein. Of 560,000 or so distinct CDR3 sequences listed, 17% are singletons. A few counts support this clonotype. The antigen is not known. This TCR derives from an adult woman who had mild COVID-19 (a few samples of this study predate the infection). Cell type and time point are not known. The sequencing sample was made of PBMCs or a T cell subset sorted from them (not recorded which). The chain carries TRBV5-1 and TRBJ2-3; 8 bases align to TRBD2. CDR3 protein: CASSFIAGRGDTQYF. CDR3 coding DNA: TGCGCCAGCAGCTTCATAGCGGGACGTGGGGATACGCAGTATTTT.